Shown below are 27 T cell receptor beta chains from a single sample sequenced in a study of blood T cell repertoires in COVID-19. Clones were read by immunoSEQ multiplex PCR, and TCRdb kept only the in-frame ones, dropping some. The sample shows nearly 90,000 clones, 80% to 95% of them seen only once. Input material: peripheral blood. These receptor sequences come from a young man with COVID-19, enrolled during active disease.

The chain is built from TRBV2 and TRBJ1-1, with 8 positions matching TRBD1. Germline V gives CDR1 SNHLY, CDR2 FYNNEI. The CDR3 has 13 residues. With 10 bases clipped from V and 5 bases from J, the junction kept 9 bases outside the gene matches. The CDR3 region has the DNA TGTGCCAATTCCGGGACAGGCCGGACTGAAGCTTTCTTT. Protein product: CANSGTGRTEAFF.

The chain couples TRBV7-2 to TRBJ1-5; 9 bases map to TRBD1. Germline CDR1 reads SGHTA; CDR2 reads FQGNSA. Losses at the gene ends were 5 bases for V and 0 bases for J; bases not matched to a gene: 5. CDR3 size: 16 residues. In DNA, the CDR3 is TGTGCCAGCAGCCTACGGACAGGGGATAGCAATCAGCCCCAGCATTTT. This gives the protein CASSLRTGDSNQPQHF.

This clone was detected only once. The CDR3 loop reads CASSVEGLSYEQYF. CDR3 bases: TGTGCCAGTAGTGTGGAGGGTTTATCCTACGAGCAGTACTTC. This sequence joins TRBV19 and TRBJ2-7; the D gene is possibly TRBD2 (6 bases). Trimming removed 5 bases at V and 1 base at J, with 12 bases between. There are 14 residues in the CDR3. From germline, CDR1 is LNHDA and CDR2 SQIVND (reference sequence).

As DNA, the CDR3 is TGCGCCAGCAGCTTGGGCCTAGCGGGGAGCCGTGAGCAGTTCTTC. Protein sequence: CASSLGLAGSREQFF. This chain uses TRBV5-1 with TRBJ2-1; the match to TRBD2 covers 9 bases. The CDR3 is 15 residues long. The V segment lost 0 bases and the J segment 9 bases; nucleotides outside the gene matches: 7. Germline values: CDR1 SGHRS, CDR2 YFSETQ.

CDR3 sequence (DNA): TGTGCCAGCAGCTTTCGGTCTAGCGGGACGGGGGAGACCCAGTACTTC. Translating it yields CASSFRSSGTGETQYF. V is TRBV11-2 and J is TRBJ2-5, with TRBD2 matching 9 bases. Germline CDR1 SGHAT, CDR2 FQNNGV. CDR3 length equals 16 residues. After removal of 3 bases from V and 5 bases from J, the junction contained 10 bases not matched to a gene.

The rearrangement uses TRBV5-1 and TRBJ1-2, with D hard to call. V dropped 2 bases and J dropped 6 bases, with 11 bases sitting between them. Per the germline V gene, CDR1 is SGHRS and CDR2 is YFSETQ. This CDR3 has 13 amino acids. The chain's CDR3 is CASSFSEGDGYTF. The CDR3 DNA reads as TGCGCCAGCAGCTTTTCTGAGGGAGATGGCTACACCTTC.

This clone was counted once. V is TRBV19 and J is TRBJ2-1, with a possible D match to TRBD1 (6 bases). Trimming shortened V by 3 bases and J by 4 bases, and 19 bases separated the two germline ends. The germline V gene has CDR1 LNHDA and CDR2 SQIVND (reference sequence). The CDR3 loop spans 17 amino acids. CDR3 sequence (DNA): TGTGCCAGTAGTATGACACGGGACAAGTCTTGGTACAATGAGCAGTTCTTC. As protein: CASSMTRDKSWYNEQFF.

V gene TRBV11-2 combines with J gene TRBJ2-3; 7 bases map to TRBD2. Trimming at V came to 5 bases and at J to 6 bases, leaving 11 bases not matched to a gene. The CDR3 covers 15 residues. Germline V CDR1 and CDR2: SGHAT, FQNNGV. This CDR3 is CASSASAGASDTQYF. As DNA, the CDR3 is TGTGCCAGCAGCGCTTCTGCGGGAGCTTCGGATACGCAGTATTTT.

The rearrangement joins TRBV19 to TRBJ2-1; TRBD2 matches at 13 bases. The CDR3 sequence is 16 residues long. The junction had 9 bases not matched to a gene; V was cut back by 5 bases and J by 8 bases. Looked up from germline, CDR1 is LNHDA and CDR2 is SQIVND (reference sequence). The CDR3 DNA reads as TGTGCCAGTAGTCTCGGGACTAGCGGGACTTCGGATGAGCAGTTCTTC. It translates to CASSLGTSGTSDEQFF.

The chain is built from TRBV9 and TRBJ2-5, with 7 bases matching TRBD1. The CDR3 totals 13 residues. Germline trimming cut 4 bases from V and 5 bases from J; bases unmatched to any gene: 5. Germline V gene lookup returns CDR1 SGDLS and CDR2 YYNGEE. The CDR3 region is CASSLTGWETQYF. The CDR3 DNA follows: TGTGCCAGCAGCTTGACAGGGTGGGAGACCCAGTACTTC.

This clone was counted once. The chain recombines TRBV2 with TRBJ2-3, with D tentatively TRBD2 (7 bases). In germline, CDR1 is SNHLY, CDR2 FYNNEI. CDR3 length: 17 amino acids. Trimming shortened V by 4 bases and J by 2 bases, and 19 bases separated the two germline ends. CDR3 amino acids: CASSGEGDSLPTDTQYF. CDR3 in DNA: TGTGCCAGCAGTGGGGAGGGGGACTCCCTCCCCACAGATACGCAGTATTTT. The variable domain in full, completed from reference TRBV2 and TRBJ2-3, reads EPEVTQTPSHQVTQMGQEVILRCVPISNHLYFYWYRQILGQKVEFLVSFYNNEISEKSEIFDDQFSVERPDGSNFTLKIRSTKLEDSAMYFCASSGEGDSLPTDTQYFGPGTRLTVL.

The CDR3 is CASSPPGQLYNEQFF. The CDR3, as DNA: TGTGCCAGCAGTCCACCGGGACAGCTATACAATGAGCAGTTCTTC. V gene TRBV28 combines with J gene TRBJ2-1, with TRBD1 matching over 7 bases. Germline CDR1 MDHEN, CDR2 SYDVKM. V was pared by 5 bases and J by 4 bases, with 8 bases of the junction left unmatched. The CDR3 sequence is 15 residues long.

The chain has TRBV7-9 and TRBJ2-1; no clear D gene. Looked up from germline, CDR1 is SEHNR and CDR2 is FQNEAQ (reference sequence). With 1 base removed from V and 8 bases from J, the gap between germline ends came to 6 bases. This CDR3 has 12 amino acids. The DNA for the CDR3 is TGTGCCAGCAGCTTAGGAACAGATGAGCAGTTCTTC. It encodes CASSLGTDEQFF.

In its sample, this clone was seen many times. The chain couples TRBV23-1 to TRBJ2-7; possibly TRBD1 for D (5 bases). TRBV23-1 carries the ORF label, with uncertain function. CDR3 length: 10 amino acids. Trimming removed 9 bases at V and 5 bases at J, with 8 bases between. CDR3 bases: TGCGCCAGTAGCAGGGACGAGCAGTACTTC. This encodes CASSRDEQYF.

This clone has just one count. The gene calls are TRBV28 and TRBJ2-1; 8 bases align to TRBD2. The germline V gene has CDR1 MDHEN and CDR2 SYDVKM. With V trimmed by 8 bases and J by 3 bases, 6 bases remained unmatched. This CDR3 region has 14 residues. The CDR3 region is CASQAGVSYNEQFF. CDR3 DNA: TGTGCCAGCCAAGCGGGAGTCAGCTACAATGAGCAGTTCTTC.

Only one count was recorded for this clone. The chain links TRBV10-3 to TRBJ1-3; D ambiguous. Germline assignment: CDR1 ENHRY and CDR2 SYGVKD. This CDR3 contains 13 residues. V was shortened by 2 bases and J by 8 bases, with 10 bases between the two germline ends. This CDR3 reads CAISEGSTYTIYF. The CDR3 coding sequence is TGTGCCATCAGTGAGGGCTCAACGTACACCATATATTTT.

V is TRBV11-2 and J is TRBJ2-5; the match to TRBD2 covers 7 bases. The CDR3 sequence is 15 residues long. V shed 5 bases, J shed 5 bases, and the junction held 11 bases outside the gene matches. Germline lookup yields CDR1 SGHAT and CDR2 FQNNGV. CDR3 coding DNA: TGTGCCAGCAGCCCCCGGGGAGGGGCAATGGAGACCCAGTACTTC. It translates to CASSPRGGAMETQYF. Complete variable domain (other parts from reference TRBV11-2 and TRBJ2-5): EAGVAQSPRYKIIEKRQSVAFWCNPISGHATLYWYQQILGQGPKLLIQFQNNGVVDDSQLPKDRFSAERLKGVDSTLKIQPAKLEDSAVYLCASSPRGGAMETQYFGPGTRLLVL.

The chain joins TRBV28 to TRBJ2-2; the match to TRBD1 covers 7 bases. This CDR3 has 16 residues. Germline CDR1 MDHEN, CDR2 SYDVKM. V shed 6 bases and J 0 bases; nucleotides not matched to a gene: 7. The CDR3 loop reads CASRSDRVANTGELFF. CDR3 bases: TGTGCCAGCAGATCCGACAGGGTCGCGAACACCGGGGAGCTGTTTTTT.

V gene TRBV4-3 combines with J gene TRBJ1-6; unclear D gene. The CDR3 length is 14 residues. Between the trimmed V and J ends, which lost 4 bases and 7 bases, there was a span of 11 bases. The germline V gene encodes CDR1 LGHNA and CDR2 YSLEER. The CDR3 region is CASSPAERNSPLHF. The CDR3 region has the DNA TGCGCCAGCAGCCCCGCCGAGCGGAATTCACCCCTCCACTTT.

The chain is built from TRBV28 and TRBJ1-1, with D unresolved. The V end was cut by 1 base, the J end by 5 bases, with 8 bases between. The CDR3 consists of 13 residues. Germline-derived CDR1 and CDR2 are MDHEN and SYDVKM. The CDR3 DNA follows: TGTGCCAGCAGTTTATATCGGTTTACTGAAGCTTTCTTT. This translates into CASSLYRFTEAFF.

The chain couples TRBV5-1 to TRBJ2-7, with 12 bases identical to TRBD2. V was pared by 4 bases and J by 5 bases, with 4 bases of the junction left unmatched. This CDR3 spans 14 amino acids. The germline CDR1 and CDR2 sequences are SGHRS and YFSETQ. CDR3 in amino acids: CASSPTSGRDEQYF. CDR3 sequence (DNA): TGCGCCAGCAGCCCGACTAGCGGGAGAGACGAGCAGTACTTC. The entire variable domain, with the rest obtained from reference TRBV5-1 and TRBJ2-7, is as follows: KAGVTQTPRYLIKTRGQQVTLSCSPISGHRSVSWYQQTPGQGLQFLFEYFSETQRNKGNFPGRFSGRQFSNSRSEMNVSTLELGDSALYLCASSPTSGRDEQYFGPGTRLTVT.

The chain links TRBV7-2 to TRBJ1-6, with 8 bases matching TRBD1. V was pared by 5 bases and J by 10 bases, with 13 bases of the junction left unmatched. Germline CDR1 is SGHTA and CDR2 is FQGNSA. This CDR3 is 16 amino acids long. CDR3 coding DNA: TGTGCCAGCAGCCCCTTGGGTGGACAGGGCGGATCACCCCTCCACTTT. Translated: CASSPLGGQGGSPLHF. Full variable domain (remainder filled in from reference TRBV7-2 and TRBJ1-6): GAGVSQSPSNKVTEKGKDVELRCDPISGHTALYWYRQSLGQGLEFLIYFQGNSAPDKSGLPSDRFSAERTGGSVSTLTIQRTQQEDSAVYLCASSPLGGQGGSPLHFGNGTRLTVT.

V usage is TRBV7-2 and J usage is TRBJ2-2; D remains ambiguous. V was shortened by 2 bases and J by 6 bases, with 10 bases between the two germline ends. Germline assignment: CDR1 SGHTA and CDR2 FQGNSA. This CDR3 contains 14 residues. The CDR3 sequence: CASSLPPPSGELFF. CDR3 in DNA: TGTGCCAGCAGCTTACCCCCCCCATCCGGGGAGCTGTTTTTT.

The genes are TRBV7-9 and TRBJ1-2; 8 bases align to TRBD1. The J segment lost 6 bases and the V segment lost 2 bases, leaving 5 bases of the junction unmatched. The germline V gene has CDR1 SEHNR and CDR2 FQNEAQ (reference sequence). The CDR3 consists of 14 residues. CDR3 coding DNA: TGTGCCAGCAGCTTAACCGACAGGGGCAATGGCTACACCTTC. Encoded protein: CASSLTDRGNGYTF.

This chain joins TRBV4-3 and TRBJ2-3; TRBD2 matches 8 bases. CDR3 length equals 16 residues. Trimming removed 0 bases from V and 3 bases from J; junction bases left unmatched: 5. CDR1 is LGHNA, CDR2 YSLEER, per germline. The CDR3 DNA reads TGCGCCAGCAGCCAAGAACCGGGGGGGCGGACAGATACGCAGTATTTT. Its translation is CASSQEPGGRTDTQYF.

On this clone itself: Germline and junction disagree at one end, which may indicate a read error. The chain combines TRBV30 with TRBJ1-4, with 9 positions matching TRBD1. The germline CDR1 and CDR2 sequences are GTSNPN and SVGIG (reference sequence). There are 14 residues in the CDR3. CDR3: CAWSPGTGYEKLLF. The CDR3 bases are TGTGCCTGGAGCCCCGGGACAGGGTATGAAAAACTGCTTTTT.

The chain employs TRBV19 and TRBJ2-7, with a possible D match to TRBD1 (5 bases). Germline V gene lookup returns CDR1 LNHDA and CDR2 SQIVND (reference sequence). Between the trimmed V and J ends, which lost 4 bases and 4 bases, there was a span of 14 bases. There are 14 residues in the CDR3. The CDR3 nucleotides are TGTGCCAGTAGTAGGCAGGGCGATTTTTACGAGCAGTACTTC. It yields the protein CASSRQGDFYEQYF.